The present entry profiles one T cell receptor beta chain with its context. This sample is part of a study of T cells expressing NK-cell markers. Study overall: Each TCR beta repertoire originated in sorted T cells that were CD3+CD56+NKG2C+, CD3+CD56+NKG2C- or CD3+CD56-NKG2C+. Serological testing identified seven of the eight sequenced donors as HCMV-seropositive and one as seronegative.

After re-calling the 5' RACE reads, TCRdb lists one entry per CDR3 protein, DNA absent. Its listing shows roughly 350,000 distinct CDR3 sequences. Germline CDR1 SGHNT, CDR2 YYREEE (reference sequence). The CDR3 length is 20 residues. This receptor was taken from a man between 18 and 69 years old in good health. The rearrangement joins TRBV5-4 to TRBJ2-1; without DNA, the TCRdb call of TRBD2 cannot be checked. The material sequenced was blood T cells: a sorted CD56 or NKG2C T cell subset, CD4+ or CD8+ T cells, or bulk PBMC T cells (not recorded which). The CDR3 loop is CASSLRLAGFFRESYNEQFF.